A selection of T cell receptor beta chains follows, all from one sample in a study of cytomegalovirus exposure and HLA in healthy donors. Measured with immunoSEQ multiplex PCR; TCRdb has only the in-frame clones, and not every one. The sample yields some 120,000 clones, over 85% seen once. Sequencing was done on a sample of PBMCs. The source of these receptors is a man aged 30 to 39 in good health and CMV-seronegative. CDR3s include the opening cysteine and the closing phenylalanine or tryptophan. D genes are given only for firm matches. Only some rows state a clone size, as once, few, many or a class for expanded clones.

CDR3 protein	CDR3 DNA	J gene	V gene	clone size	D gene
CASSLTNTGELFF	TGTGCCAGCAGCTTAACAAACACCGGGGAGCTGTTTTTT	TRBJ2-2	TRBV13	-	-
CASSQERDYSPLYEQYF	TGCGCCAGCAGCCAAGAGAGGGACTATTCTCCCCTCTACGAGCAGTACTTC	TRBJ2-7	TRBV4-1	-	TRBD2
CASSLRQGTVYNSPLHF	TGTGCCAGCAGCTTAAGACAGGGGACCGTATATAATTCACCCCTCCACTTT	TRBJ1-6	TRBV7-2	-	TRBD1
CASSSALGLFF	TGTGCCAGTAGCTCCGCTCTCGGACTGTTTTTT	TRBJ1-4	TRBV19	-	-
CASSPGLVLSYNEQFF	TGTGCCAGCAGCCCGGGACTAGTCCTCTCCTACAATGAGCAGTTCTTC	TRBJ2-1	TRBV25-1	-	TRBD2
CASSLRQGALEAFF	TGTGCCAGCAGCTTGAGACAGGGGGCCCTTGAAGCTTTCTTT	TRBJ1-1	TRBV5-8	once	TRBD1
CASSDRQGARPVVQYF	TGTGCCAGTAGTGATAGACAGGGGGCCCGACCGGTTGTGCAGTACTTC	TRBJ2-7	TRBV19	-	TRBD1
CASASGIDSGNTIYF	TGCGCCAGCGCCTCAGGAATCGATTCTGGAAACACCATATATTTT	TRBJ1-3	TRBV4-3	-	-
CARGPAQGSTEAFF	TGTGCCAGGGGACCCGCTCAGGGGAGCACTGAAGCTTTCTTT	TRBJ1-1	TRBV7-9	-	-
CASSLTGSEAFF	TGTGCCAGCAGTTTGACAGGCTCCGAAGCTTTCTTT	TRBJ1-1	TRBV27	-	-
CASSTTGGSYNEQFF	TGTGCCAGCAGTACGACAGGGGGATCCTACAATGAGCAGTTCTTC	TRBJ2-1	TRBV6-1	-	TRBD1
CASRVDRGLQPQHF	TGTGCCAGCAGGGTCGACAGGGGGCTTCAGCCCCAGCATTTT	TRBJ1-5	TRBV28	-	TRBD1
CASSIGRGSYEQYF	TGTGCCAGTAGTATAGGGCGGGGTTCCTACGAGCAGTACTTC	TRBJ2-7	TRBV19	once	-
CASSGARDSKETQYF	TGTGCCAGCAGCGGTGCCCGGGACAGCAAAGAGACCCAGTACTTC	TRBJ2-5	TRBV7-6	-	TRBD1
CASSLSQGWAGVNEQFF	TGTGCCAGCAGTTTATCACAGGGTTGGGCAGGTGTCAATGAGCAGTTCTTC	TRBJ2-1	TRBV27	-	-
CAISELDTNQPQHF	TGTGCCATCAGTGAGTTAGACACAAATCAGCCCCAGCATTTT	TRBJ1-5	TRBV10-3	once	-
CASSERGIQETQYF	TGTGCCAGCAGCGAAAGGGGGATCCAAGAGACCCAGTACTTC	TRBJ2-5	TRBV6-5	-	-
CASSPWDRMSHNSPLHF	TGCGCCAGCAGCCCATGGGACAGAATGTCTCATAATTCACCCCTCCACTTT	TRBJ1-6	TRBV4-1	few	TRBD1
CASSEAGQGKDEQYF	TGTGCCAGCAGTGAAGCCGGACAGGGGAAGGACGAGCAGTACTTC	TRBJ2-7	TRBV6-1	-	TRBD1
CASSSVGGLAKNIQYF	TGCGCCAGCAGCTCCGTCGGGGGGTTAGCCAAAAACATTCAGTACTTC	TRBJ2-4	TRBV5-1	-	TRBD2
CASRKSSIRDQPQHF	TGTGCCAGCCGCAAATCGTCCATACGCGATCAGCCCCAGCATTTT	TRBJ1-5	TRBV7-2	few	-
CATSRGNRDNTEAFF	TGTGCCACCAGCAGAGGCAACAGGGATAACACTGAAGCTTTCTTT	TRBJ1-1	TRBV15	-	-
CASSAGGGLGPTSGGYTF	TGTGCCAGCAGCGCCGGCGGGGGGCTGGGCCCGACCTCGGGTGGCTACACCTTC	TRBJ1-2	TRBV9	-	-
CASSDLGTSGGAHEQFF	TGCGCCAGCAGTGACCTCGGGACTAGCGGGGGGGCCCATGAGCAGTTCTTC	TRBJ2-1	TRBV10-1	-	TRBD2